These T cell receptor beta chains were read from a single sample in a study of blood T cell repertoires in COVID-19. This table comes from immunoSEQ multiplex PCR, and its TCRdb copy is limited to in-frame clones, with some not included. Here the sample spans around 390,000 clones, around nine tenths being singletons. What was sequenced was PBMCs or T cells enriched from blood (not recorded which). These receptors originate from a woman aged 45-60 years who had recovered from COVID-19. The CDR3 runs from the conserved cysteine through the conserved F or W.

J	V	CDR3
TRBJ1-2	TRBV18	CASSRDGLNYGYTF
TRBJ1-2	TRBV6-4	CASSPERGDGYTF
TRBJ1-1	TRBV4-1	CASSQNRGHNTEAFF
TRBJ1-1	TRBV6-1	CASSDVGTGGSYVNTEAFF
TRBJ1-6	TRBV5-5	CASSLVPSSSYNSPLHF
TRBJ2-2	TRBV7-8	CASTLVRGGNTGELFF
TRBJ2-2	TRBV9	CASSEATGSGELFF
TRBJ1-5	TRBV30	CAWRKTDNQPQHF
TRBJ1-2	TRBV18	CASSPQVTGETYGYTF
TRBJ1-6	TRBV5-1	CASSFGRLASYNSPLHF
TRBJ1-3	TRBV9	CASSQGSSGNTIYF
TRBJ1-5	TRBV7-2	CASSSTGNNQPQHF
TRBJ2-3	TRBV10-3	CAITPGLTTDTQYF
TRBJ2-3	TRBV5-1	CASSWGKTLGSDTQYF
TRBJ2-3	TRBV10-3	CAIGRDRDLTDTQYF
TRBJ1-5	TRBV6-2/TRBV6-3	CASSYNWGMGSNQPQHF
TRBJ1-1	TRBV7-9	CASSLILGPEAFF
TRBJ2-2	TRBV5-1	CATRPGQLVTGELFF
TRBJ1-1	TRBV7-9	CASSTQTGADTEAFF
TRBJ1-4	TRBV5-1	CASSPTGGTNEKLFF
TRBJ1-5	TRBV7-9	CASSLGRAGYSNQPQHF
TRBJ1-2	TRBV27	CASSGQNRGFYGYTF
TRBJ1-6	TRBV6-5	CASALTGGFNSPLHF
TRBJ2-3	TRBV19	CASSVTDTQYF
TRBJ2-2	TRBV5-1	CASSLGQGAYGELFF
TRBJ1-6	TRBV7-3	CASSLSGNNNSPLHF
TRBJ2-3	TRBV6-5	CASRIGGAYTDTQYF
TRBJ1-5	TRBV7-9	CASSFGNQPQHF
TRBJ1-1	TRBV7-2	CASSLNSRVHAFF
TRBJ2-6	TRBV4-3	CASSQDGAAEFSGANVLTF
TRBJ2-1	TRBV27	CASSSSRLAGNEQFF
TRBJ1-3	TRBV7-9	CASSSWRVKAGNTIYF
TRBJ2-1	TRBV3-1/TRBV3-2	CASSQEAGAYNEQFF
TRBJ2-2	TRBV7-9	CASSLSGGPGELFF
TRBJ2-3	TRBV5-1	CASSLVQGWADTQYF
TRBJ2-1	TRBV2	CASRAQGSRYNEQFF
TRBJ2-3	TRBV5-1	CASSSRDTQYF
TRBJ2-4	TRBV20-1	CSASAGPAKNIQYF
TRBJ1-3	TRBV19	CASSPGQYFSGNTIYF
TRBJ1-1	TRBV15	CATSMQGGTEAFF
TRBJ1-1	TRBV2	CASARRSTEAFF
TRBJ2-3	TRBV5-1	CASTSGGALIDTQYF
TRBJ1-1	TRBV7-8	CASSLEGGWRWNTEAFF
TRBJ1-5	TRBV28	CASSLEGTADF
TRBJ2-3	TRBV5-1	CASSALDRAPDTQYF
TRBJ1-5	TRBV28	CASSPDSLGFQPQHF
TRBJ1-3	TRBV27	CASSTAPPRLGGGNTIYF
TRBJ2-1	TRBV9	CASSVEGAGGLGEQFF
TRBJ2-1	TRBV7-9	CASSLETSGHNEQFF
TRBJ2-1	TRBV3-1/TRBV3-2	CASSQAARNYNEQFF
TRBJ1-3	TRBV7-2	CASSLFSGTGSGNTIYF
TRBJ1-1	TRBV12-3/TRBV12-4	CASSFGLNTEAFF
TRBJ1-2	TRBV6-4	CARTVYGYTF
TRBJ2-1	TRBV29-1	CSVAPLAGGLNEQFF
TRBJ1-4	TRBV7-9	CASSLDRGGKLFF